These T cell receptor beta chains were read from a single sample in a study of T cell responses to AZD1222 COVID-19 vaccine. TCRdb's copy holds only in-frame clones and misses some; the assay was immunoSEQ multiplex PCR. The sample consists of 100,000 to 150,000 clones, approximately 90% of them appearing once. Material: peripheral blood, obtained on day 0 of AZD1222 vaccination. The receptors stem from an adult in good health. The conserved cysteine and the conserved F or W are not part of the CDR3 here. D genes are given only for firm matches.

d_gene: -; v_gene: TRBV19; j_gene: TRBJ2-1; CDR3aa: ASSPRRGEGYNEQF
d_gene: -; v_gene: TRBV28; j_gene: TRBJ1-5; CDR3aa: ASTLRGAVEGNQPQH
d_gene: -; v_gene: TRBV9; j_gene: TRBJ2-1; CDR3aa: ASSTPDRYNEQF
d_gene: TRBD1; v_gene: TRBV27; j_gene: TRBJ1-6; CDR3aa: ASKGTGGSNSPLH
d_gene: TRBD1; v_gene: TRBV11-3; j_gene: TRBJ1-4; CDR3aa: ASSLGSGTGNEKLF
d_gene: -; v_gene: TRBV7-9; j_gene: TRBJ1-1; CDR3aa: ASSWERAEAF
d_gene: TRBD1; v_gene: TRBV11-1; j_gene: TRBJ2-1; CDR3aa: ASSGRGLGLDNEQF
d_gene: -; v_gene: TRBV4-1; j_gene: TRBJ1-1; CDR3aa: ASSPTPGSGTEAF
d_gene: -; v_gene: TRBV5-5; j_gene: TRBJ2-5; CDR3aa: ASSLYRQETQY
d_gene: -; v_gene: TRBV19; j_gene: TRBJ2-7; CDR3aa: ASSMGQGLAYEQY
d_gene: -; v_gene: TRBV6-5; j_gene: TRBJ1-3; CDR3aa: ASSYNGENGNTIY
d_gene: -; v_gene: TRBV27; j_gene: TRBJ1-5; CDR3aa: ASSFWGGNQPQH
d_gene: TRBD2; v_gene: TRBV10-1; j_gene: TRBJ2-7; CDR3aa: ASSESAGGLKY
d_gene: -; v_gene: TRBV19; j_gene: TRBJ2-7; CDR3aa: ASLMGRHEQY